This paragraph covers one T cell receptor (beta chain) sequence. Its matching antigen is unknown. Germline loops: CDR1 SNHLY, CDR2 FYNNEI. The CDR3 totals 14 residues. Libraries were UMI-labeled 5' RACE TRB cDNA. TCRdb re-called the 5' RACE reads; every CDR3 protein appears as one record, without DNA. Its table records around 160,000 distinct CDR3 sequences. These data are taken from a study of CXCR3-negative and CXCR3-positive naive CD8 T cells. Study findings and constraints: Cryopreserved PBMCs had partly decreased CXCR3 expression; fresh PBMCs were used in most assays. A higher hydrophobicity marked the TRB CDR3s of CXCR3-positive naive cells versus CXCR3-negative naive cells. Between one naive subset and the other, surface CD5 was comparable, and TCR strength was inferred from TRB CDR3 properties.

The material sequenced was naive CXCR3+ CD8+ T cells from blood. Noted subset: CD45RO-CCR7+CD27+CD95- naive CD8+ T cells expressing CXCR3 (TNR3+). The clonotype originates from a human donor in good health. Some clones in this sample may be carry-over from other donors' samples. The chain has TRBV2 and TRBJ2-1; checking the TCRdb D call of TRBD1 is not possible without DNA. CDR3 in amino acids: CASSEAWGLNEQFF.